The subject of this entry is one T cell receptor beta chain. Its recognized antigen is unknown. Within one base of it there is no much larger clone, and no base qualities were kept. Using the deep immunoSEQ assay, TCR CDR3 regions were amplified from genomic DNA by multiplex PCR. Extracted genomic DNA from each cell subset was distributed evenly across all wells of several immunoSEQ 96-well plates, and each plate was treated as a replicate. For sorted subsets, each replicate PCR was loaded with 150 to 250 ng genomic DNA, equivalent to about 30,000 T cell genomes. Purified libraries were measured with a Qubit 3.0 fluorometer, size-checked on a Bioanalyzer 2100, and measured again with the KAPA Library Quantification kit. Every immunoSEQ 96-well plate was sequenced on a dedicated single-read 150-cycle Illumina NextSeq 550 flow cell. The paper's data handling went like this. The immunoSEQ output contained only junctional sequences without quality scores, so filtering could not match that applied to full-length reads. Sequences were annotated with PyIR, a Python wrapper for IgBLAST v1.9, and V/J genes and CDR3 were assigned using IMGT germline references. Reads were filtered out if the reads had weak V/J assignments (E-value above 1e-6), no CDR3, stop codons, out-of-frame junctions, or ambiguous translated residues. A V3J clonotype was defined by an identical inferred V gene, J gene, and CDR3 amino acid sequence. Percentage overlap between repertoires was computed as shared unique clonotypes divided by the size of the smaller repertoire. Repertoire richness was assessed with RTK rarefaction, the Chao1 estimator, and Recon v2.1 estimates of unobserved clonotypes. OLGA was used to compute generation probabilities for all TCRbeta clonotypes that the gDNA method yielded from a few donors. The source is immuneACCESS, and TCRdb retained only in-frame sequences with V and J called. Part of the clones is not carried over; for the studies checked, unresolved V genes explain less than half of this, and the remainder is unexplained. V, J and clone size are taken as reported in that table, and D and trimming were inferred from the DNA itself. The sample profile shows 2 million to 2.5 million clones; around 95% of them were found once. The top ten constitute more than 0.1% of the sample.

The data belong to a study of shared clonotypes between healthy human individuals (dated by TCRdb to the early 2020s). As for the study more broadly: A couple of women and a few men aged 18 to 49 years were included in the cohort. For each donor, CD4 naive and CD4 memory were each run on three plates, CD8 naive on two plates, and CD8 memory on one plate. To estimate repertoire size and how much clonotype sharing occurs between individuals, the study deeply sequenced the blood TCR repertoires of five or six healthy adults. Libraries were prepared and TCR repertoires were sequenced by different laboratories using diverse techniques, in order to increase sequencing depth and limit assay-specific biases. Between about 0.8 and 9 billion PBMCs per donor were obtained by leukapheresis. The study at large found these results: Sampling was restricted to blood, and TCR repertoires in tissue are likely to differ from TCR repertoires in blood. Rarefaction of sorted-subset datasets indicated incomplete sequencing despite the large sequencing depth. When a handful of donors were compared, the shared fraction of clonotypes was approximately 5% for naive CD4, about 4% for naive CD8, 2.3% for memory CD4, and 0.4% for memory CD8. Compared with non-shared clonotypes, the clonotypes found in all four sorted-subset donors had higher generation probabilities. Based on pairwise subsampling, the degree of clonotype sharing among donors was expected to be affected by sequencing depth. Naive subsets generally had larger estimated clonotype richness than memory subsets. The small number of donors limited the genetic and exposure-history diversity represented.

The donors were healthy, HIV-negative adults who had no recently reported acute infections or vaccinations. Every donor was a Caucasian adult residing in Nashville, Tennessee, USA. CD4+ T cells were enriched by magnetic negative selection; naive cells were then positively selected on CD45RA, and the negative fraction formed the memory subset. After blood collection by leukapheresis, PBMCs were isolated using Ficoll-Histopaque density gradient centrifugation and then cryopreserved in the vapor phase of liquid nitrogen. Purity and quantity of every magnetically sorted T cell population were checked by analytical flow cytometry. Genomic DNA was isolated from each sorted fraction and quantified by UV absorbance on a Nanodrop 2000c. Cut back by 0 bases and 4 bases, the V and J ends lie 18 bases apart. As encoded in the germline V gene (reference sequence), CDR1 is GTSNPN while CDR2 is SVGIG. The cysteine opens and the phenylalanine closes a CDR3 of 16 amino acids. The only DNA kept is the CDR3, 48 bases in frame from the first base.

Here the chain combines TRBV30 and TRBJ1-2, with TRBD1 perhaps the D gene, on 5 matching bases. The source is a man aged 18 to 30 in good health. Sequencing input: naive CD4+ T cells sorted from blood. According to the study, the label for this sample's cell subset or site signals: CD45RA+ positively selected. At the DNA level, the sequence is TGTGCCTGGAGTGTGAGACAGCCCTATCTCATCTATGGCTACACCTTC. Translated, it gives CAWSVRQPYLIYGYTF.